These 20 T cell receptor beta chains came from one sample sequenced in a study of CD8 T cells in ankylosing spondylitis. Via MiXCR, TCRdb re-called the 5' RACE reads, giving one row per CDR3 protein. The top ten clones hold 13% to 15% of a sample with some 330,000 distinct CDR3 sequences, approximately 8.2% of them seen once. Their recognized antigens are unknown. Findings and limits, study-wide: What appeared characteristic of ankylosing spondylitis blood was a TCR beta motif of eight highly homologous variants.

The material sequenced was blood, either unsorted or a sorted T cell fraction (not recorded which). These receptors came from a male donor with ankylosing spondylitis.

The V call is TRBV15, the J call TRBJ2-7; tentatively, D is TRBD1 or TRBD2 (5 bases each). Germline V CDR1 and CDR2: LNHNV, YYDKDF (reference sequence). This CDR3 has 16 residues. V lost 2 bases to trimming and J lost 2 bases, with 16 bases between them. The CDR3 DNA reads TGTGCCACCAGCAGACGGGGCCGGTCGGGTCCCTACGAGCAGTACTTC. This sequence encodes CATSRRGRSGPYEQYF.

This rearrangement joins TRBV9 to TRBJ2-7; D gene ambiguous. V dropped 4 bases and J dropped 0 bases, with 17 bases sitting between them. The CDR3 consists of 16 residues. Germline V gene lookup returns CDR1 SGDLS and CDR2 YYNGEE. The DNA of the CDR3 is TGTGCCAGCAGCCCAGACCCATGGGGTTTCTCCTACGAGCAGTACTTC. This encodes CASSPDPWGFSYEQYF. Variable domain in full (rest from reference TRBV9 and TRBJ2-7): DSGVTQTPKHLITATGQRVTLRCSPRSGDLSVYWYQQSLDQGLQFLIQYYNGEERAKGNILERFSAQQFPDLHSELNLSSLELGDSALYFCASSPDPWGFSYEQYFGPGTRLTVT.

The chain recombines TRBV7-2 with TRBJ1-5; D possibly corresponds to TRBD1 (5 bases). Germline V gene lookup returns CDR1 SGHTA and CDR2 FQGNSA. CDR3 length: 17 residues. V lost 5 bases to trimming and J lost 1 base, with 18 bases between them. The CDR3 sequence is CASSRGGVSGSNQPQHF. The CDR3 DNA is TGTGCCAGCAGCCGCGGAGGGGTATCGGGGAGCAATCAGCCCCAGCATTTT.

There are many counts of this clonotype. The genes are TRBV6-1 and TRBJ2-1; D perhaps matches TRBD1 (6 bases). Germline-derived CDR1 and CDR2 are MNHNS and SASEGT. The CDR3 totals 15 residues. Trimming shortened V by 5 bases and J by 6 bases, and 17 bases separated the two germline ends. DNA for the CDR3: TGTGCCAGCAGTCCCACAGGGATTTTCCTCAATGAGCAGTTCTTC. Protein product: CASSPTGIFLNEQFF.

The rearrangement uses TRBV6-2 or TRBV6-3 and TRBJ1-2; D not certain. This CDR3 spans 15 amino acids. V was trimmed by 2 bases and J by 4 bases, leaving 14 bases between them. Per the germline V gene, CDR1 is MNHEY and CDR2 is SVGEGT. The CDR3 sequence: CASSYLTARVYGYTF. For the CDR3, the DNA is TGTGCCAGCAGTTACCTGACCGCGCGCGTCTATGGCTACACCTTC.

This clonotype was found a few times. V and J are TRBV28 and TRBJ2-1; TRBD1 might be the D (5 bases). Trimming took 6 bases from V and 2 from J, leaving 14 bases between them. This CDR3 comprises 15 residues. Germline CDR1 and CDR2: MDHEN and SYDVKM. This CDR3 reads CASSTRVNTYNEQFF. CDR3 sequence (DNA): TGTGCCAGCAGCACCAGGGTTAACACCTACAATGAGCAGTTCTTC.

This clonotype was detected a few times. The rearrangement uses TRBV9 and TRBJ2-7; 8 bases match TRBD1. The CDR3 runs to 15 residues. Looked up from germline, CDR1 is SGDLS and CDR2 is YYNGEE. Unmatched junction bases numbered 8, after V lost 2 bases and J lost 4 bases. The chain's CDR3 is CASSVETGDVYEQYF. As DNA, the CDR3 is TGTGCCAGCAGCGTCGAGACAGGGGATGTATACGAGCAGTACTTC.

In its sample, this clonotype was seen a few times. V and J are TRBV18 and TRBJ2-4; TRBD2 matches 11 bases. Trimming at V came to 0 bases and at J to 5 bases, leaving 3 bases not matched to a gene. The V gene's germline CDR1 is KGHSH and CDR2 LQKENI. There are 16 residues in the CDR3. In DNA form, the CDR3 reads TGTGCCAGCTCACCACCGTCGGGACTAGCGGAAAACATTCAGTACTTC. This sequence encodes CASSPPSGLAENIQYF. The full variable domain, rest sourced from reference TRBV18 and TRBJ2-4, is NAGVMQNPRHLVRRRGQEARLRCSPMKGHSHVYWYRQLPEEGLKFMVYLQKENIIDESGMPKERFSAEFPKEGPSILRIQQVVRGDSAAYFCASSPPSGLAENIQYFGAGTRLSVL.

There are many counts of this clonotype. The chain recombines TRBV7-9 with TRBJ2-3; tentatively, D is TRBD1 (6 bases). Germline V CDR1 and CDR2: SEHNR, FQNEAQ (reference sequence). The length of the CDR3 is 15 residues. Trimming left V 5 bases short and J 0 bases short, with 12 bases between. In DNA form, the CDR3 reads TGTGCCAGCAGCCGTGAGGGACACAGCACAGATACGCAGTATTTT. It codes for CASSREGHSTDTQYF.

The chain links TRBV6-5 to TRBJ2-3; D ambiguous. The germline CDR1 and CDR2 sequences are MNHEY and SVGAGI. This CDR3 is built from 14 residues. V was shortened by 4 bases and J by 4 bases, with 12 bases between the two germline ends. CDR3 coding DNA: TGTGCCAGCAGTTCAAAATTTGGTTCAGATACGCAGTATTTT. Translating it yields CASSSKFGSDTQYF.

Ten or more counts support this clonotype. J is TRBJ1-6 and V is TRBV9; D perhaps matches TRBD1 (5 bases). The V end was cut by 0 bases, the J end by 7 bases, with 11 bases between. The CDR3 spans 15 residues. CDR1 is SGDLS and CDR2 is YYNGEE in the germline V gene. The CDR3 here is CASSVGGLRNSPLHF. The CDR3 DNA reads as TGTGCCAGCAGCGTAGGGGGACTCAGGAATTCACCCCTCCACTTT.

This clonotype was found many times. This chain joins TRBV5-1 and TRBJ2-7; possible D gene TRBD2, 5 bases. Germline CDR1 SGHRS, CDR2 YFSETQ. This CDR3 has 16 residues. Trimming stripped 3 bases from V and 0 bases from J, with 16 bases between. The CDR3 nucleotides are TGCGCCAGCAGCTCGGATTTCGGGGTAAGCTCCTACGAGCAGTACTTC. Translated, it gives CASSSDFGVSSYEQYF.

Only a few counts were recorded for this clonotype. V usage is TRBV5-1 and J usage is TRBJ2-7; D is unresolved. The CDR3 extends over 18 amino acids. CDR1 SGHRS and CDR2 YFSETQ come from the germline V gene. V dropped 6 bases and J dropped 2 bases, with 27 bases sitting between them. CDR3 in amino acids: CASTHRERRPSTTYEQYF. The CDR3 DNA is TGCGCCAGCACCCACCGTGAACGCAGGCCGAGCACTACCTACGAGCAGTACTTC.

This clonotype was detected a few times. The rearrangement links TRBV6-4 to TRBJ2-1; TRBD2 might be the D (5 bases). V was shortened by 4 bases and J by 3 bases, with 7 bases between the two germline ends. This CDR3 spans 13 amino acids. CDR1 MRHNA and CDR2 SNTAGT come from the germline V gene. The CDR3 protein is CASSAGFYNEQFF. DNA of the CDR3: TGTGCCAGCAGTGCGGGGTTCTACAATGAGCAGTTCTTC.

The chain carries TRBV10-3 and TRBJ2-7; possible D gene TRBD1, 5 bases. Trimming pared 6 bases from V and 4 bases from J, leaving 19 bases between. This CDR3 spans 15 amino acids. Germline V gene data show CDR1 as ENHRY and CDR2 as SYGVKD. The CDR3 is CAIRRELGPQYEQYF. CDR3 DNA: TGTGCCATCAGAAGAGAGTTGGGGCCCCAATACGAGCAGTACTTC.

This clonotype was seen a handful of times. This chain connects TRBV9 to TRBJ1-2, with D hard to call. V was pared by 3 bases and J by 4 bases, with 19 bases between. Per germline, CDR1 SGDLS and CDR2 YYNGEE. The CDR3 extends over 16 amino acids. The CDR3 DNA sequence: TGTGCCAGCAGCGCCGTGGGGTTTCGATCCCCCTATGGCTACACCTTC. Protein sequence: CASSAVGFRSPYGYTF. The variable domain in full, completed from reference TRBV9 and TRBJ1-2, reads DSGVTQTPKHLITATGQRVTLRCSPRSGDLSVYWYQQSLDQGLQFLIQYYNGEERAKGNILERFSAQQFPDLHSELNLSSLELGDSALYFCASSAVGFRSPYGYTFGSGTRLTVV.

CDR3 sequence reads: CSARVRSNQPQHF. Here the CDR3 DNA reads TGCAGTGCTAGAGTGCGAAGTAATCAGCCCCAGCATTTT. The chain has TRBV20-1 and TRBJ1-5, with D unclear. The CDR3 loop spans 13 amino acids. Germline CDR1 DFQATT, CDR2 SNEGSKA (reference sequence). Trimming shortened V by 1 base and J by 4 bases, and 8 bases separated the two germline ends.

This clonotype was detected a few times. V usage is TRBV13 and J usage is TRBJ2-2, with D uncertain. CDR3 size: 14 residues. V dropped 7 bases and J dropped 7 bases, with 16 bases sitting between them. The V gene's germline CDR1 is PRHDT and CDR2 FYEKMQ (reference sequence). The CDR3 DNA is TGTGCCAGCATCCTAAAGGGCGGTTACGGGGAGCTGTTTTTT. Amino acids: CASILKGGYGELFF. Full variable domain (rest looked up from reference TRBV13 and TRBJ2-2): AAGVIQSPRHLIKEKRETATLKCYPIPRHDTVYWYQQGPGQDPQFLISFYEKMQSDKGSIPDRFSAQQFSDYHSELNMSSLELGDSALYFCASILKGGYGELFFGEGSRLTVL.

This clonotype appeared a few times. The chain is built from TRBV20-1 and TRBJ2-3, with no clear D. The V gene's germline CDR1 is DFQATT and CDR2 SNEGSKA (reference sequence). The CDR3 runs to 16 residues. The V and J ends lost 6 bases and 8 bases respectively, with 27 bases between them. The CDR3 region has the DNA TGCAGTGCCCCGACCCCCCCCTCCGTGGAGTTCGGTACGCAGTATTTT. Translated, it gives CSAPTPPSVEFGTQYF.

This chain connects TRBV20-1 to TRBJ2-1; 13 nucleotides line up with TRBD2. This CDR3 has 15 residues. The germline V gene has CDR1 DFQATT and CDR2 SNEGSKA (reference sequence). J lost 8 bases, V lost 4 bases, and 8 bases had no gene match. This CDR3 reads CSANGLAGVEHEQFF. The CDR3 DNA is TGCAGTGCTAACGGACTAGCGGGAGTTGAGCATGAGCAGTTCTTC.